This T cell receptor (beta chain) appears in the sequencing data of a study of cytomegalovirus exposure and HLA in healthy donors. Findings and caveats of the study: Roughly even sequencing depth across donors was the assumption behind the presence/absence analyses. Some segments of the V type, notably TRBV6-2 and TRBV6-3, were excluded as indistinguishable. A later analysis by the authors found several of the most significant clusters apparently linked to common viral pathogens.

PCR primers comprised 60 Vbeta and 13 Jbeta primers. Produced via immunoSEQ multiplex PCR; TCRdb's table is partial and in-frame only. The repertoire holds around 150,000 clones, with around 86% as singletons. The CDR3 has 16 residues. Germline lookup yields CDR1 LNHNV and CDR2 YYDKDF (reference sequence). With 5 bases clipped from V and 3 bases from J, the junction kept 5 bases outside the gene matches. Details on this clone: Its cognate antigen is unknown.

The genes are TRBV15 and TRBJ2-7, with TRBD2 matching 15 bases. The source is a human donor in good health. The sequencing input was PBMCs. The CDR3 loop reads CATSLGLAGGYYEQYF. For the CDR3, the DNA is TGTGCCACCAGCCTGGGACTAGCGGGGGGCTACTACGAGCAGTACTTC.